The 30 T cell receptor beta chains below come from one sample, sequenced in a study of T-cell reconstitution after alpha-beta-depleted transplantation in children. TCRbeta library preparation incorporated unique molecular identifiers. From the PCR reads, TCRdb called clonotypes with MiXCR, one entry per CDR3 protein. The sample records about 270,000 distinct CDR3 sequences, about 10% being singletons. The sample in question was PBMCs from the stem cell graft donor, obtained from the stem cell graft. Source of these receptors: a human donor who donated a stem cell graft to a child with SCID.

This sequence joins TRBV6-1 and TRBJ1-6; possibly TRBD1 for D (5 bases). Germline CDR1 and CDR2: MNHNS and SASEGT. The ends were cut back, 3 bases at V and 6 bases at J, with 12 bases in the middle. The CDR3 loop spans 15 amino acids. CDR3 residues: CASSEVTASNSPLHF. DNA of the CDR3: TGTGCCAGCAGTGAGGTGACAGCTAGTAATTCACCCCTCCACTTT.

The chain is built from TRBV20-1 and TRBJ2-7; 8 bases agree with TRBD2. This CDR3 has 15 residues. Trimming removed 1 base from V and 4 bases from J; junction bases left unmatched: 9. The germline V gene has CDR1 DFQATT and CDR2 SNEGSKA (reference sequence). The CDR3 nucleotides are TGCAGTGCTAGAGTTCCAATCGGGGGGGCGTACGAGCAGTACTTC. Its protein is CSARVPIGGAYEQYF.

This clonotype was seen a handful of times. The chain carries TRBV12-3 or TRBV12-4 and TRBJ2-3, with D uncertain. The CDR3 loop spans 13 amino acids. V was clipped by 4 bases and J by 4 bases, with 9 bases between them. The chain's CDR3 is CASSSRWADTQYF. CDR3 nucleotides: TGTGCCAGCAGTTCGAGGTGGGCAGATACGCAGTATTTT.

This clonotype occurred many times. The chain couples TRBV10-3 to TRBJ2-5; TRBD1 matches 8 bases. J was trimmed by 5 bases and V by 6 bases; bases with no gene match: 11. The CDR3 sequence is 15 residues long. Germline V gene data show CDR1 as ENHRY and CDR2 as SYGVKD. The CDR3 DNA is TGTGCCATCAGCTCACCTACAGGGGGTGGGGAGACCCAGTACTTC. Amino acids: CAISSPTGGGETQYF.

This clonotype was counted a single time. V is TRBV14 and J is TRBJ1-2; D call uncertain. V was clipped by 3 bases and J by 1 base, with 6 bases between them. The germline V gene encodes CDR1 SGHDN and CDR2 FVKESK. The CDR3 is 13 residues long. CDR3 sequence reads: CASSHWDNYGYTF. The CDR3 region has the DNA TGTGCCAGCAGCCACTGGGATAACTATGGCTACACCTTC.

The chain couples TRBV20-1 to TRBJ2-7; 11 nucleotides line up with TRBD1. J was trimmed by 3 bases and V by 6 bases; bases with no gene match: 10. The germline gives CDR1 DFQATT, CDR2 SNEGSKA (reference sequence). The CDR3 spans 15 residues. The CDR3 here is CSAPDRDRGFYEQYF. The CDR3 nucleotides are TGCAGTGCCCCCGACCGGGACAGGGGGTTCTACGAGCAGTACTTC.

This chain connects TRBV25-1 to TRBJ2-7, with unresolved D. Trimming pared 9 bases from V and 2 bases from J, leaving 8 bases between. This CDR3 has 11 residues. Germline V gene sequence: CDR1 MGHDK, CDR2 SYGVNS. The CDR3 loop reads CARSKAYEQYF. In DNA form, the CDR3 reads TGTGCCAGATCCAAGGCCTACGAGCAGTACTTC.

This clonotype was observed many times. The CDR3 nucleotides are TGTGCCAGCAGCCCCGGGGGGGGCGCCTACAATGAGCAGTTCTTC. It yields the protein CASSPGGGAYNEQFF. The chain is built from TRBV9 and TRBJ2-1, with 8 nucleotides matching TRBD2. The CDR3 runs 15 residues. With 4 bases clipped from V and 2 bases from J, the junction kept 5 bases outside the gene matches. Germline V gene lookup returns CDR1 SGDLS and CDR2 YYNGEE.

This clonotype was found many times. J is TRBJ2-2 and V is TRBV7-2; D is unresolved. Trimming stripped 3 bases from V and 2 bases from J, with 7 bases between. The CDR3 consists of 14 residues. The V gene's germline CDR1 is SGHTA and CDR2 FQGNSA. The CDR3 DNA follows: TGTGCCAGCAGCTTGAGTAGCAACACCGGGGAGCTGTTTTTT. It specifies CASSLSSNTGELFF.

The gene calls are TRBV10-1 and TRBJ2-3; D possibly uses TRBD1 or TRBD2 (6 bases each). Germline V gene lookup returns CDR1 WNHNN and CDR2 SYGVQD (reference sequence). V lost 4 bases and J 4 bases, leaving 12 bases between the germline ends. The CDR3 is made up of 14 amino acids. The DNA of the CDR3 is TGCGCCAGCAGTGCCAGGGGAGGAGCAGATACGCAGTATTTT. Its translation: CASSARGGADTQYF.

The rearrangement joins TRBV12-5 to TRBJ2-1, with D uncertain. V lost 6 bases to trimming and J lost 5 bases, with 5 bases between them. The length of the CDR3 is 11 residues. Looked up from germline, CDR1 is LGHNT and CDR2 is FRNRAP. CDR3: CASGTHNEQFF. The CDR3 nucleotides are TGTGCTAGTGGGACTCACAATGAGCAGTTCTTC.

This clonotype was seen more than once but under ten times. J is TRBJ2-6 and V is TRBV5-1, with 9 positions matching TRBD1. The germline V gene has CDR1 SGHRS and CDR2 YFSETQ. With 0 bases clipped from V and 2 bases from J, the junction kept 3 bases outside the gene matches. This CDR3 has 17 amino acids. CDR3 protein: CASSLDGTGTGANVLTF. In DNA form, the CDR3 reads TGCGCCAGCAGCTTGGACGGGACAGGGACTGGGGCCAACGTCCTGACTTTC.

The V and J genes are TRBV7-9 and TRBJ1-1, with 7 nucleotides matching TRBD1. The junction had 12 bases not matched to a gene; V was cut back by 5 bases and J by 6 bases. Per germline, CDR1 SEHNR and CDR2 FQNEAQ (reference sequence). There are 15 residues in the CDR3. Here the CDR3 reads CASSPQGGAGPEAFF. The CDR3 DNA follows: TGTGCCAGCAGCCCCCAGGGGGGGGCAGGCCCTGAAGCTTTCTTT.

There are many counts of this clonotype. The V and J genes are TRBV9 and TRBJ2-3, with a tentative D call TRBD2 (5 bases). Germline V CDR1 and CDR2: SGDLS, YYNGEE. CDR3 length: 16 residues. Trimming pared 4 bases from V and 10 bases from J, leaving 25 bases between. In nucleotides, the CDR3 is TGTGCCAGCAGCCCCGTAGCGTTGGAAATGGGCGGCGCGCAGTATTTT. Its protein is CASSPVALEMGGAQYF.

V and J are TRBV20-1 and TRBJ2-7; D remains unclear. This CDR3 is built from 12 residues. Between the trimmed V and J ends, which lost 5 bases and 0 bases, there was a span of 8 bases. The germline gives CDR1 DFQATT, CDR2 SNEGSKA (reference sequence). As DNA, the CDR3 is TGCAGTGCTCACCGGGCCTCCTACGAGCAGTACTTC. Translated, it gives CSAHRASYEQYF.

This clonotype was seen only a few times. This CDR3 is CASSLGRSSLYEQYF. Written as DNA, the CDR3 is TGTGCCAGCAGCTTGGGACGTTCCAGCCTCTACGAGCAGTACTTC. The chain carries TRBV7-2 and TRBJ2-7; D might be TRBD1 or TRBD2, each matching 5 bases. CDR1 SGHTA and CDR2 FQGNSA come from the germline V gene. CDR3 length: 15 residues. Between the trimmed V and J ends, which lost 3 bases and 3 bases, there was a span of 15 bases.

This clonotype was seen a handful of times. The chain recombines TRBV5-5 with TRBJ1-1; D is ambiguous. The germline V gene has CDR1 SGHKS and CDR2 YYEKEE (reference sequence). Trimming removed 0 bases from V and 3 bases from J, with 6 bases in between. The CDR3 contains 13 residues. CDR3 sequence reads: CASSLGEYTEAFF. The CDR3, as DNA: TGTGCCAGCAGCTTGGGGGAGTACACTGAAGCTTTCTTT.

This clonotype appeared a few times. V gene TRBV12-3 or TRBV12-4 combines with J gene TRBJ2-1, with D possibly being TRBD1 (6 bases). CDR3 size: 11 residues. V gave up 11 bases and J gave up 10 bases, with 15 bases separating them. The CDR3 sequence: CACGHRVEQFF. The CDR3 DNA is TGTGCCTGCGGGCACAGGGTCGAGCAGTTCTTC.

This clonotype was found a few times. V usage is TRBV9 and J usage is TRBJ2-6; D remains unclear. CDR1 and CDR2 from the germline V gene are SGDLS and YYNGEE. CDR3 size: 16 residues. V lost 4 bases and J lost 0, with 11 bases in between. CDR3 residues: CASSFSADSGANVLTF. For the CDR3, the DNA is TGTGCCAGCAGCTTCTCAGCAGACTCTGGGGCCAACGTCCTGACTTTC.

This clonotype was counted many times. This rearrangement joins TRBV10-3 to TRBJ1-2, with a tentative D call TRBD1 (6 bases). In germline, CDR1 is ENHRY, CDR2 SYGVKD. The CDR3 totals 15 residues. V dropped 10 bases and J dropped 5 bases, with 23 bases sitting between them. The CDR3 loop is CATQPGGSLRYGYTF. The CDR3 bases are TGTGCCACCCAACCGGGGGGCAGCCTCCGGTATGGCTACACCTTC.

The chain links TRBV12-3 or TRBV12-4 to TRBJ2-7, with 9 bases fitting TRBD1. J gave up 2 bases and V 10 bases, and 6 bases lay outside the gene matches. The CDR3 extends over 13 amino acids. DNA of the CDR3: TGTGCCACCGGGACAGGGCGGACCTACGAGCAGTACTTC. As protein: CATGTGRTYEQYF.

The gene calls are TRBV16 and TRBJ1-6; 7 positions agree with TRBD1. CDR3 length: 15 amino acids. Unmatched junction bases numbered 3, after V lost 4 bases and J lost 3 bases. In germline, CDR1 is KGHSY, CDR2 FQNENV. The CDR3 nucleotides are TGTGCCAGCAGCCCAGGGGGTCTCTATAATTCACCCCTCCACTTT. Encoded protein: CASSPGGLYNSPLHF.

This clonotype has only a few counts. The chain is built from TRBV4-1 and TRBJ1-6; D unresolved. In germline, CDR1 is MGHRA, CDR2 YSYEKL. Trimming left V 1 base short and J 15 bases short, with 13 bases between. The CDR3 is made up of 13 amino acids. The CDR3 sequence: CASSQVQLEVLHF. In DNA, the CDR3 is TGCGCCAGCAGCCAAGTGCAGCTGGAGGTCCTCCACTTT.

The chain employs TRBV14 and TRBJ2-5; weak D call: TRBD1 (5 bases). Trimming shortened V by 3 bases and J by 1 base, and 12 bases separated the two germline ends. Germline values: CDR1 SGHDN, CDR2 FVKESK. This CDR3 is 15 amino acids long. The CDR3 DNA is TGTGCCAGCAGCCACAAAGGGGTTGTCCAAGAGACCCAGTACTTC. This translates into CASSHKGVVQETQYF.

The V gene is TRBV10-3, the J gene TRBJ1-4; the match to TRBD1 covers 8 bases. The germline CDR1 and CDR2 sequences are ENHRY and SYGVKD. There are 13 residues in the CDR3. Unmatched junction bases numbered 4, after V lost 10 bases and J lost 3 bases. The DNA of the CDR3 is TGTGCCACCACAGGGGGGGCTAATGAAAAACTGTTTTTT. Its protein product is CATTGGANEKLFF.

In this sample, this clonotype turned up many times. The chain joins TRBV9 to TRBJ2-2; D possibly corresponds to TRBD1 (6 bases). Trimming shortened V by 5 bases and J by 1 base, and 9 bases separated the two germline ends. From germline, CDR1 is SGDLS and CDR2 YYNGEE. This CDR3 comprises 14 residues. Here the CDR3 reads CASRQTGNTGELFF. Written as DNA, the CDR3 is TGTGCCAGCAGACAGACAGGGAACACCGGGGAGCTGTTTTTT.

This chain uses TRBV3-1 with TRBJ2-5; tentative D call: TRBD2 (6 bases). Germline assignment: CDR1 LGHDT and CDR2 YNNKEL (reference sequence). The CDR3 extends over 12 amino acids. V was trimmed by 1 base and J by 9 bases, leaving 9 bases between them. CDR3 nucleotide sequence: TGTGCCAGCAGCCAAGTGCGGGAAGCCCAGTACTTC. The encoded protein is CASSQVREAQYF.

The chain recombines TRBV5-1 with TRBJ2-3, with TRBD1 as a possible D gene (5 bases). Trimming took 0 bases from V and 2 from J, leaving 10 bases between them. This CDR3 comprises 15 residues. Germline V gene sequence: CDR1 SGHRS, CDR2 YFSETQ. CDR3 sequence: CASSLVGADTDTQYF. Here the CDR3 DNA reads TGCGCCAGCAGCTTGGTTGGGGCGGACACAGATACGCAGTATTTT.

This clonotype was recorded once. The CDR3 nucleotides read TGTGCCAGCAGTGAAGTTTGGCAGGGAGGCGTGGAGCTGTTTTTT. This encodes CASSEVWQGGVELFF. The rearrangement uses TRBV2 and TRBJ2-2; a possible D gene is TRBD2 (6 bases). Germline lookup yields CDR1 SNHLY and CDR2 FYNNEI. Trimming left V 1 base short and J 10 bases short, with 16 bases between. The CDR3 loop spans 15 amino acids.

This clonotype was counted between two and nine times. The chain joins TRBV12-3 or TRBV12-4 to TRBJ1-3; 8 nucleotides match TRBD1. Unmatched junction bases numbered 2, after V lost 1 base and J lost 0 bases. This CDR3 is built from 16 residues. CDR3 sequence reads: CASSLGTGFSGNTIYF. CDR3 coding DNA: TGTGCCAGCAGTTTAGGGACAGGGTTCTCTGGAAACACCATATATTTT.